This is a list of T cell receptor beta chains from one sample in a study of shared clonotypes between healthy human individuals. Generated by immunoSEQ multiplex PCR, the TCRdb table keeps only in-frame clones and is missing some. The repertoire holds more than 2,000,000 clones, with about 92% as singletons. The sample taken for sequencing was naive CD4+ T cells sorted from blood. These receptors all stem from a man between 18 and 29 years old in good health. Both conserved end residues are part of each CDR3. The order of the fields is J gene, clone size, D gene, V gene, CDR3 protein, CDR3 DNA. D genes are given only for firm matches. The listing skips clone size in some rows; elsewhere it reads once, few, many or a size class.

TRBJ2-5,-,-,TRBV5-1,CASSPDSGQETQYF,TGCGCCAGCAGCCCGGATAGCGGCCAAGAGACCCAGTACTTC
TRBJ2-5,-,TRBD1,TRBV7-2,CASSWTGGEETQYF,TGTGCCAGCAGCTGGACAGGGGGGGAAGAGACCCAGTACTTC
TRBJ2-7,-,-,TRBV18,CASSSQNSYEQYF,TGTGCCAGCTCATCCCAAAACTCCTACGAGCAGTACTTC
TRBJ2-2,-,TRBD1,TRBV30,CALSRDRANTGELFF,TGTGCCTTATCCCGGGACAGGGCGAACACCGGGGAGCTGTTTTTT
TRBJ2-3,-,TRBD2,TRBV2,CASSETGGLTDTQYF,TGTGCCAGCAGTGAGACGGGGGGACTCACAGATACGCAGTATTTT
TRBJ1-6,-,-,TRBV6-1,CASSEGRGGPPLHF,TGTGCCAGCAGTGAAGGGAGGGGCGGACCGCCCCTCCACTTT
TRBJ1-3,-,-,TRBV30,CAWSVRGTAGNTIYF,TGTGCCTGGAGTGTCCGTGGGACGGCTGGAAACACCATATATTTT
TRBJ1-4,-,TRBD1,TRBV10-3,CAISPGQGANEKLFF,TGTGCCATCAGCCCGGGACAGGGGGCTAATGAAAAACTGTTTTTT
TRBJ1-4,-,TRBD1,TRBV7-9,CASSKTGGRDEKLFF,TGTGCCAGCAGCAAGACAGGGGGGCGGGATGAAAAACTGTTTTTT
TRBJ2-7,once,-,TRBV30,CAWNQQSSYEQYF,TGTGCCTGGAATCAACAGAGCTCCTACGAGCAGTACTTC